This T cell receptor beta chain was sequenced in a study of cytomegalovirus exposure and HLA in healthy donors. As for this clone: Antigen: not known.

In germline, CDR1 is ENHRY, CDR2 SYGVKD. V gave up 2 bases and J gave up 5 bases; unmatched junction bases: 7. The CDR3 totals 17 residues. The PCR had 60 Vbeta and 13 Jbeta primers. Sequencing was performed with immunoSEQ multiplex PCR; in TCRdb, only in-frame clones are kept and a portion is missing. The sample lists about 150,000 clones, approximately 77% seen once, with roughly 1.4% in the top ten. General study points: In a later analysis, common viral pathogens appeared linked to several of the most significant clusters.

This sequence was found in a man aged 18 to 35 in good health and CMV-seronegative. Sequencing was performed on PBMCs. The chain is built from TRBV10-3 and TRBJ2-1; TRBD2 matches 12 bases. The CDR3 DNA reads TGTGCCATCAGTGAGCCCGGACTAGCGGGGCACAACAATGAGCAGTTCTTC. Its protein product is CAISEPGLAGHNNEQFF.